The clone carrying this T cell receptor (beta chain) was picked up a small number of times. As yet, its antigen is unknown. A TCRbeta library incorporating unique molecular identifiers was prepared. MiXCR, applied by TCRdb to the PCR reads, yields one record per CDR3 protein. Here the sample spans under 400,000 distinct CDR3 sequences, 23% being singletons. The CDR3 runs to 16 residues. Per germline, CDR1 SGHAT and CDR2 FQNNGV. V trimming: 5 bases; J trimming: 4 bases; junction bases outside the gene matches: 12. This specimen belongs to a study of T-cell reconstitution after alpha-beta-depleted transplantation in children. Study-wide findings and caveats: Recipient T cells and thymic progenitors that survived were the source of the high TCRbeta diversity seen at day 60 in some patients. In patients about two months after transplant, alpha-beta T cells reportedly arose from several hundred expanded graft clones. Newly produced T cells mostly provided counts and TCRbeta diversity after one year, as hyperexpanded clones declined.

Specimen: PBMCs, mostly from graft donor cells, collected 180 days after TCRalphabeta/CD19-depleted stem cell transplant. The sequence was collected from a male patient younger than 18 who had a stem cell transplant for acute lymphoblastic leukemia, so the T cells may come from the graft donor. The chain employs TRBV11-2 and TRBJ2-7; 9 nucleotides line up with TRBD1. The DNA of the CDR3 is TGTGCCAGCAGCGCATACACAGGGGGCGAGGGGTACGAGCAGTACTTC. The encoded protein is CASSAYTGGEGYEQYF. The variable domain in full, completed from reference TRBV11-2 and TRBJ2-7, reads EAGVAQSPRYKIIEKRQSVAFWCNPISGHATLYWYQQILGQGPKLLIQFQNNGVVDDSQLPKDRFSAERLKGVDSTLKIQPAKLEDSAVYLCASSAYTGGEGYEQYFGPGTRLTVT.